Below are 20 T cell receptor beta chains sequenced from a single sample in a study of CD4 T cells in relation to SARS-CoV-2 and coronaviruses. Their cognate antigens are unknown. Libraries were prepared by immunoSEQ multiplex PCR; TCRdb keeps only in-frame clonotypes and omits some of them. The table includes about 36,000 clones, more than 65% detected once. The specimen sequenced was memory CD4+ T cells from PBMCs, cultured in vitro. The source of these receptors is an adult with COVID-19.

V and J are TRBV5-4 and TRBJ2-5, with 10 bases fitting TRBD1. The V gene's germline CDR1 is SGHNT and CDR2 YYREEE (reference sequence). With 2 bases clipped from V and 8 bases from J, the junction kept 6 bases outside the gene matches. CDR3 length: 14 amino acids. CDR3 sequence: CASSFLDRGETQYF. CDR3 DNA: TGTGCCAGCAGCTTCCTGGACAGGGGGGAAACCCAGTACTTC. The whole variable domain, remainder taken from reference TRBV5-4 and TRBJ2-5, is ETGVTQSPTHLIKTRGQQVTLRCSSQSGHNTVSWYQQALGQGPQFIFQYYREEENGRGNFPPRFSGLQFPNYSSELNVNALELDDSALYLCASSFLDRGETQYFGPGTRLLVL.

This chain uses TRBV7-9 with TRBJ2-5; D could derive from TRBD1 or TRBD2 (6 bases each). This CDR3 contains 16 residues. Germline V gene lookup returns CDR1 SEHNR and CDR2 FQNEAQ (reference sequence). Trimming took off 5 bases at V and 4 bases at J, with 20 bases between the two ends. CDR3 protein: CASSAVAMGGRETQYF. The CDR3 nucleotides are TGTGCCAGCAGCGCTGTGGCAATGGGGGGCCGAGAGACCCAGTACTTC. Full variable domain (rest looked up from reference TRBV7-9 and TRBJ2-5): DTGVSQNPRHKITKRGQNVTFRCDPISEHNRLYWYRQTLGQGPEFLTYFQNEAQLEKSRLLSDRFSAERPKGSFSTLEIQRTEQGDSAMYLCASSAVAMGGRETQYFGPGTRLLVL.

The chain uses TRBV7-9 and TRBJ2-3, with TRBD2 matching 7 bases. From germline, CDR1 is SEHNR and CDR2 FQNEAQ (reference sequence). J gave up 2 bases and V 3 bases, and 2 bases lay outside the gene matches. The CDR3 totals 14 residues. The CDR3 DNA sequence: TGTGCCAGCAGCTTCCGGGACTACACAGATACGCAGTATTTT. This translates into CASSFRDYTDTQYF.

The chain links TRBV5-4 to TRBJ2-1; maybe TRBD1 (6 bases). The CDR3 is made up of 16 amino acids. CDR1 and CDR2 (germline): SGHNT, YYREEE (reference sequence). The V end was cut by 5 bases, the J end by 3 bases, with 18 bases between. The CDR3 is CASRNPFGDNYNEQFF. The DNA for the CDR3 is TGTGCCAGCAGAAATCCGTTTGGGGACAACTACAATGAGCAGTTCTTC. Supplemented by reference TRBV5-4 and TRBJ2-1, the full variable domain reads ETGVTQSPTHLIKTRGQQVTLRCSSQSGHNTVSWYQQALGQGPQFIFQYYREEENGRGNFPPRFSGLQFPNYSSELNVNALELDDSALYLCASRNPFGDNYNEQFFGPGTRLTVL.

The V gene is TRBV4-1, the J gene TRBJ2-3; D perhaps matches TRBD1 (6 bases). This CDR3 region has 15 residues. Germline CDR1 is MGHRA and CDR2 is YSYEKL. The germline V and J ends were trimmed by 4 bases and 2 bases, with 13 bases remaining between them. The CDR3 is CASSRTGTTTDTQYF. In DNA form, the CDR3 reads TGCGCCAGCAGCCGAACCGGGACAACCACAGATACGCAGTATTTT.

The chain recombines TRBV11-2 with TRBJ1-2; 7 bases fit TRBD1. Germline CDR1 and CDR2: SGHAT and FQNNGV. The CDR3 covers 13 residues. Losses at the gene ends were 4 bases for V and 9 bases for J; bases not matched to a gene: 8. The CDR3 region is CASSWGQLRSYTF. The CDR3 bases are TGTGCCAGCAGCTGGGGACAGTTACGTAGCTACACCTTC.

CDR3 amino acids: CASTQRGPKPFNQPQHF. The DNA of the CDR3 is TGTGCCAGCACCCAGAGGGGGCCTAAGCCTTTCAATCAGCCCCAGCATTTT. The chain links TRBV21-1 to TRBJ1-5; the listed D gene, TRBD1, was not tested against the DNA. TRBV21-1 is annotated as a pseudogene. The CDR3 is 17 residues long.

The chain employs TRBV28 and TRBJ1-2; D is undetermined. The ends were cut back, 4 bases at V and 4 bases at J, with 7 bases in the middle. Germline V gene sequence: CDR1 MDHEN, CDR2 SYDVKM. The CDR3 has 12 amino acids. CDR3: CASSSISYGYTF. The CDR3 region has the DNA TGTGCCAGCAGTTCCATTTCCTATGGCTACACCTTC.

This chain uses TRBV5-6 with TRBJ2-1; D gene uncertain. Germline V gene sequence: CDR1 SGHDT, CDR2 YYEEEE. This CDR3 has 14 residues. V was shortened by 0 bases and J by 4 bases, with 8 bases between the two germline ends. The CDR3 is CASSLVRTYNEQFF. CDR3 bases: TGTGCCAGCAGCTTGGTCCGCACGTACAATGAGCAGTTCTTC.

The chain carries TRBV30 and TRBJ2-3; TRBD2 matches 9 bases. The V gene's germline CDR1 is GTSNPN and CDR2 SVGIG (reference sequence). V gave up 6 bases and J gave up 5 bases; unmatched junction bases: 9. This CDR3 has 14 amino acids. CDR3 sequence: CACLSGSAVDTQYF. The CDR3 region has the DNA TGTGCCTGTCTTAGCGGGAGTGCCGTAGATACGCAGTATTTT. The variable domain in full, completed from reference TRBV30 and TRBJ2-3, reads SQTIHQWPATLVQPVGSPLSLECTVEGTSNPNLYWYRQAAGRGLQLLFYSVGIGQISSEVPQNLSASRPQDRQFILSSKKLLLSDSGFYLCACLSGSAVDTQYFGPGTRLTVL.

This chain links TRBV6-2 or TRBV6-3 with TRBJ2-7; 8 nucleotides agree with TRBD2. The germline gives CDR1 MNHEY, CDR2 SVGEGT. CDR3 length equals 18 residues. After removal of 0 bases from V and 2 bases from J, the junction contained 12 bases not matched to a gene. CDR3 nucleotide sequence: TGTGCCAGCAGTTACTCGATGCTAGCGGGCGTACTAGCCTACGAGCAGTACTTC. This translates into CASSYSMLAGVLAYEQYF.

The V call is TRBV14, the J call TRBJ2-5, with 11 bases that match TRBD2. Losses at the gene ends were 0 bases for V and 2 bases for J; bases not matched to a gene: 11. From germline, CDR1 is SGHDN and CDR2 FVKESK. The CDR3 contains 19 residues. In DNA form, the CDR3 reads TGTGCCAGCAGCCAAGATTCGACCTTGACTAGCGGGATTCAAGAGACCCAGTACTTC. Translation: CASSQDSTLTSGIQETQYF. Filled out from reference TRBV14 and TRBJ2-5, the complete variable domain reads EAGVTQFPSHSVIEKGQTVTLRCDPISGHDNLYWYRRVMGKEIKFLLHFVKESKQDESGMPNNRFLAERTGGTYSTLKVQPAELEDSGVYFCASSQDSTLTSGIQETQYFGPGTRLLVL.

This clone was counted only a few times. The chain couples TRBV28 to TRBJ1-6, with D possibly matching TRBD1 (5 bases). This CDR3 comprises 13 residues. Germline CDR1 and CDR2: MDHEN and SYDVKM. V lost 4 bases, J lost 5 bases, and 6 bases lay in between. CDR3 residues: CASSSGNNSPLHF. In DNA, the CDR3 is TGTGCCAGCAGTTCAGGGAATAATTCACCCCTCCACTTT.

This chain links TRBV7-2 with TRBJ1-2, with TRBD1 as a possible D gene (5 bases). The CDR3 is 16 amino acids. Germline values: CDR1 SGHTA, CDR2 FQGNSA. V lost 1 base, J lost 4 bases, and 16 bases lay in between. CDR3 loop: CASSLGGPGRIYGYTF. The CDR3 region has the DNA TGTGCCAGCAGCTTAGGGGGACCCGGACGGATCTATGGCTACACCTTC.

The chain joins TRBV2 to TRBJ1-2; D possibly corresponds to TRBD1 (5 bases). Trimming took 7 bases from V and 8 from J, leaving 20 bases between them. The CDR3 length is 14 residues. Germline values: CDR1 SNHLY, CDR2 FYNNEI. CDR3 protein: CASTEGHPVGGYTF. The DNA of the CDR3 is TGTGCCAGCACCGAGGGGCACCCCGTGGGGGGCTACACCTTC.

This clone was seen a few times. This chain links TRBV20-1 with TRBJ1-1, with a tentative D call TRBD1 (6 bases). V lost 6 bases and J lost 7, with 12 bases in between. This CDR3 contains 11 residues. The germline V gene encodes CDR1 DFQATT and CDR2 SNEGSKA (reference sequence). CDR3 DNA sequence: TGCAGTGCCCGCTCGGACAGTGAAGCTTTCTTT. This gives the protein CSARSDSEAFF.

The sample holds a few counts of this clone. This chain links TRBV9 with TRBJ2-1; D uncertain. The V end lost 1 base, the J end lost 5 bases, and 13 bases lay between the germline ends. This CDR3 is 15 amino acids long. CDR1 SGDLS and CDR2 YYNGEE come from the germline V gene. Here the CDR3 DNA reads TGTGCCAGCAGCGTAAGTGCCGGAGACCACAATGAGCAGTTCTTC. Protein product: CASSVSAGDHNEQFF.

This rearrangement joins TRBV27 to TRBJ2-5, with D hard to call. The ends were cut back, 6 bases at V and 8 bases at J, with 10 bases in the middle. The CDR3 sequence is 11 residues long. The germline V gene encodes CDR1 MNHEY and CDR2 SMNVEV (reference sequence). CDR3 sequence reads: CASSRWGTQYF. For the CDR3, the DNA is TGTGCCAGCAGCCGCTGGGGAACCCAGTACTTC.

The CDR3 here is CASSPPGQFHSGNTIYF. CDR3 coding DNA: TGTGCCAGCAGCCCCCCAGGACAGTTTCACTCTGGAAACACCATATATTTT. The rearrangement joins TRBV9 to TRBJ1-3, with TRBD1 as a possible D gene (6 bases). This CDR3 is 17 amino acids long. Between the trimmed V and J ends, which lost 4 bases and 0 bases, there was a span of 17 bases. Germline V CDR1 and CDR2: SGDLS, YYNGEE.

Only a few counts were recorded for this clone. The chain carries TRBV6-4 and TRBJ2-3; TRBD1 aligns across 11 bases. Germline CDR1 is MRHNA and CDR2 is SNTAGT. The V and J ends lost 4 bases and 4 bases, in that order; junction bases with no gene match: 1. The CDR3 is 14 residues long. The CDR3 loop reads CASSGTGGADTQYF. The DNA of the CDR3 is TGTGCCAGCAGTGGGACAGGGGGCGCAGATACGCAGTATTTT.